Reported below is one T cell receptor beta chain. Its antigen is still unknown. Method: immunoSEQ multiplex PCR; TCRdb's copy keeps in-frame clones and lacks some. The sample contains roughly 58,000 clones, more than 65% of which appear only once. The CDR3 length is 16 residues. Germline V gene lookup returns CDR1 SGHNT and CDR2 YYREEE (reference sequence). V was trimmed by 1 base and J by 0 bases, leaving 12 bases between them. The entry originates in a study of OX40 agonist ivuxolimab in advanced cancers. Notes on the study in general: The work left the antigen specificity of expanded peripheral T cells undetermined. CD8+ T cells were the subset that, on average, had more expanded clones than CD4+.

The chain carries TRBV5-4 and TRBJ2-3, with a tentative D call TRBD2 (5 bases). The material was CD4+ or CD8+ T cells sorted from blood, obtained in a trial of the OX40 agonist ivuxolimab. This clonotype was obtained from an adult with an advanced solid tumor such as melanoma, head and neck, liver or kidney cancer. The CDR3 nucleotides read TGTGCCAGCAGCTTGTCGGCCTGGACTAGCACAGATACGCAGTATTTT. Translation gives CASSLSAWTSTDTQYF.